Following are 18 T cell receptor beta chains from one sample sequenced in a study of blood T cell repertoires in COVID-19. The protocol was immunoSEQ multiplex PCR, while the TCRdb copy is restricted to in-frame clones and leaves out a portion. Of 200,000 to 250,000 clones in the sample, around nine tenths were seen once. The sequencing sample was made of PBMCs or T cells enriched from blood (not recorded which). These receptors all stem from a woman aged 30 to 39 who had been exposed to COVID-19.

This chain connects TRBV2 to TRBJ2-5; D ambiguous. This CDR3 has 13 residues. The ends were cut back, 6 bases at V and 4 bases at J, with 12 bases in the middle. Germline values: CDR1 SNHLY, CDR2 FYNNEI. The CDR3, as DNA: TGTGCCAGCAGCTTCGGGTTGGGAGAGACCCAGTACTTC. It codes for CASSFGLGETQYF.

V usage is TRBV6-5 and J usage is TRBJ1-2; D might be TRBD1 (5 bases). The CDR3 loop spans 15 amino acids. Trimming left V 2 bases short and J 0 bases short, with 10 bases between. From germline, CDR1 is MNHEY and CDR2 SVGAGI. The CDR3 coding sequence is TGTGCCAGCAGTTACGACAGAGGCCCTAACTATGGCTACACCTTC. Its translation is CASSYDRGPNYGYTF.

This chain links TRBV6-5 with TRBJ1-6; D may be TRBD1 (6 bases). The CDR3 runs to 15 residues. Germline V gene lookup returns CDR1 MNHEY and CDR2 SVGAGI. V was cut by 0 bases and J by 9 bases, with 12 bases left in between. The CDR3 DNA is TGTGCCAGCAGTTACTCCAGGGGTTCAGGTTCACCCCTCCACTTT. As protein: CASSYSRGSGSPLHF.

The chain joins TRBV6-5 to TRBJ1-2; D call uncertain. The ends were cut back, 6 bases at V and 1 base at J, with 6 bases in the middle. Germline CDR1 MNHEY, CDR2 SVGAGI. The CDR3 sequence is 12 residues long. This CDR3 is CASREGNYGYTF. The CDR3 DNA reads TGTGCCAGCAGGGAGGGTAACTATGGCTACACCTTC.

J is TRBJ2-5 and V is TRBV2, with a tentative D call TRBD2 (5 bases). The V end was cut by 7 bases, the J end by 5 bases, with 8 bases between. The CDR3 spans 11 residues. CDR1 is SNHLY, CDR2 FYNNEI, per germline. In nucleotides, the CDR3 is TGTGCCAGCACCCCGGGGGAGACCCAGTACTTC. This gives the protein CASTPGETQYF.

The CDR3 here is CAIRDRVSTDTQYF. CDR3 sequence (DNA): TGTGCCATCAGGGACAGGGTTTCCACAGATACGCAGTATTTT. This chain joins TRBV10-3 and TRBJ2-3, with TRBD1 matching 8 bases. Germline loops: CDR1 ENHRY, CDR2 SYGVKD. This CDR3 comprises 14 residues. V lost 6 bases, J lost 2 bases, and 4 bases stayed unmatched.

This clone was counted a few times. The chain recombines TRBV11-2 with TRBJ1-5; D not certain. Germline lookup yields CDR1 SGHAT and CDR2 FQNNGV. The CDR3 has 13 residues. Trimming removed 1 base from V and 3 bases from J, with 4 bases in between. The CDR3 loop reads CASSLANNQPQHF. The CDR3 nucleotides are TGTGCCAGCAGCTTAGCTAACAATCAGCCCCAGCATTTT.

This clone was counted once. This chain links TRBV2 with TRBJ2-7, with 12 positions matching TRBD2. CDR1 and CDR2 from the germline V gene are SNHLY and FYNNEI. The ends lost 6 bases at V and 5 bases at J; junction bases unmatched: 11. The CDR3 contains 16 residues. CDR3 sequence: CASRGPSGRARHEQYF. CDR3 DNA: TGTGCCAGCAGGGGGCCTAGCGGGAGGGCACGTCACGAGCAGTACTTC.

The chain uses TRBV5-1 and TRBJ2-2, with 9 bases that match TRBD1. CDR1 SGHRS and CDR2 YFSETQ come from the germline V gene. This CDR3 contains 16 residues. Trimming cost V 4 bases and J 6 bases; bases outside gene matches: 10. This chain's CDR3 is CASSQIQGALPGELFF. CDR3 bases: TGCGCCAGCAGCCAAATACAGGGGGCGCTGCCCGGGGAGCTGTTTTTT.

The chain recombines TRBV5-1 with TRBJ1-2, with a weak D call TRBD1 (6 bases). Germline V gives CDR1 SGHRS, CDR2 YFSETQ. The CDR3 length is 13 residues. The ends were cut back, 1 base at V and 6 bases at J, with 10 bases in the middle. Here the CDR3 reads CASSLTGFDGYTF. The DNA for the CDR3 is TGCGCCAGCAGCTTGACAGGGTTTGATGGCTACACCTTC.

The CDR3 sequence: CASRPGQGINQPQHF. CDR3 nucleotide sequence: TGTGCCAGCAGACCGGGACAAGGGATCAATCAGCCCCAGCATTTT. The rearrangement uses TRBV25-1 and TRBJ1-5; TRBD1 might be the D (6 bases). The length of the CDR3 is 15 residues. V lost 6 bases, J lost 3 bases, and 15 bases lay in between. Germline V gene sequence: CDR1 MGHDK, CDR2 SYGVNS.

The DNA for the CDR3 is TGCGCCAGCAGCCCGGGACAGGGAAAGGGCTCCTACGAGCAGTACTTC. Translated, it gives CASSPGQGKGSYEQYF. The rearrangement links TRBV5-1 to TRBJ2-7; TRBD1 aligns across 9 bases. The junction had 8 bases not matched to a gene; V was cut back by 4 bases and J by 0 bases. From germline, CDR1 is SGHRS and CDR2 YFSETQ. This CDR3 is 16 amino acids long. Together with reference TRBV5-1 and TRBJ2-7, the CDR3 gives the full variable domain: KAGVTQTPRYLIKTRGQQVTLSCSPISGHRSVSWYQQTPGQGLQFLFEYFSETQRNKGNFPGRFSGRQFSNSRSEMNVSTLELGDSALYLCASSPGQGKGSYEQYFGPGTRLTVT.

The chain carries TRBV12-5 and TRBJ2-7, with D unclear. V lost 5 bases and J lost 5, with 7 bases in between. The CDR3 is made up of 11 amino acids. Per the germline V gene, CDR1 is LGHNT and CDR2 is FRNRAP. The CDR3 here is CASGPFHEQYF. For the CDR3, the DNA is TGTGCTAGTGGTCCCTTCCACGAGCAGTACTTC.

The V gene is TRBV7-3, the J gene TRBJ1-5; D ambiguous. Germline V gene sequence: CDR1 SGHTA, CDR2 FQGTGA. The CDR3 has 21 amino acids. V lost 1 base and J 0 bases, leaving 25 bases between the germline ends. CDR3 sequence reads: CASSLIPANRGRLYSNQPQHF. The CDR3 region has the DNA TGTGCCAGCAGCTTAATTCCAGCGAACCGAGGCAGATTATATAGCAATCAGCCCCAGCATTTT.

The J gene is TRBJ1-6, the V gene TRBV25-1; possible D gene TRBD1, 5 bases. This CDR3 has 13 amino acids. Germline CDR1 MGHDK, CDR2 SYGVNS. The V end lost 5 bases, the J end lost 14 bases, and 16 bases lay between the germline ends. CDR3: CASSFSRGRALHF. The DNA for the CDR3 is TGTGCCAGCAGTTTTTCCCGGGGGAGGGCCCTCCACTTT.

The J gene is TRBJ1-2, the V gene TRBV21-1; the DNA was not compared with TRBD1, the D call given in the table. TRBV21-1 is a documented pseudogene. The length of the CDR3 is 15 residues. CDR3 sequence: CASSKVRTGNYGYIF. DNA of the CDR3: TGTGCCAGCAGCAAAGTACGGACAGGGAACTATGGCTACATCTTC.

V is TRBV7-2 and J is TRBJ1-1; perhaps TRBD1 as D (6 bases). V was shortened by 0 bases and J by 4 bases, with 12 bases between the two germline ends. This CDR3 contains 15 residues. In germline, CDR1 is SGHTA, CDR2 FQGNSA. In DNA form, the CDR3 reads TGTGCCAGCAGCTTAGCCCCGGGACACCTCACTGAAGCTTTCTTT. It translates to CASSLAPGHLTEAFF.

The gene calls are TRBV5-1 and TRBJ2-7; 7 nucleotides match TRBD1. Germline CDR1 is SGHRS and CDR2 is YFSETQ. V was clipped by 0 bases and J by 4 bases; unmatched bases: 4. This CDR3 comprises 14 residues. The CDR3: CASSLVSGQYEQYF. In DNA, the CDR3 is TGCGCCAGCAGCTTGGTGTCGGGACAGTACGAGCAGTACTTC. Filled out from reference TRBV5-1 and TRBJ2-7, the complete variable domain reads KAGVTQTPRYLIKTRGQQVTLSCSPISGHRSVSWYQQTPGQGLQFLFEYFSETQRNKGNFPGRFSGRQFSNSRSEMNVSTLELGDSALYLCASSLVSGQYEQYFGPGTRLTVT.